The 26 T cell receptor beta chains below were found in one sample sequenced in a study of blood T cell repertoires in COVID-19. Produced via immunoSEQ multiplex PCR; TCRdb's table is partial and in-frame only. The sample contains about 160,000 clones, about 85% of which appear only once. Sequences were obtained from peripheral blood. The receptors were gathered from a man in his fifties or sixties who had recovered from COVID-19.

J is TRBJ2-7 and V is TRBV5-1; D perhaps matches TRBD1 (6 bases). This CDR3 has 16 residues. Germline CDR1 reads SGHRS; CDR2 reads YFSETQ. Trimming cost V 0 bases and J 2 bases, with 15 bases left between them. The CDR3 nucleotides read TGCGCCAGCAGCTTGGCGACAGGTCGTCAGACCTACGAGCAGTACTTC. Protein product: CASSLATGRQTYEQYF.

The chain carries TRBV2 and TRBJ2-5; D is perhaps TRBD2 (5 bases). Per germline, CDR1 SNHLY and CDR2 FYNNEI. This CDR3 spans 14 amino acids. Deletions cut 6 bases from V and 4 bases from J, with 15 bases between. The DNA of the CDR3 is TGTGCCAGCAGAAGCCTAGGAGGTGCAGAGACCCAGTACTTC. Translated: CASRSLGGAETQYF.

The chain employs TRBV5-6 and TRBJ2-5, with a tentative D call TRBD2 (5 bases). The CDR3 is 14 residues long. The V gene lost 2 bases and the J gene lost 2 bases, with 10 bases spanning the gap. Germline CDR1 SGHDT, CDR2 YYEEEE. The CDR3 sequence: CASSFNGVQETQYF. The CDR3 DNA sequence: TGTGCCAGCAGCTTTAACGGGGTTCAAGAGACCCAGTACTTC.

The chain joins TRBV5-4 to TRBJ2-7; D gene uncertain. The CDR3 totals 12 residues. Germline CDR1 and CDR2: SGHNT and YYREEE (reference sequence). Trimming cost V 1 base and J 5 bases, with 7 bases left between them. CDR3 region: CASSLPYDEQYF. CDR3 nucleotide sequence: TGTGCCAGCAGCTTGCCCTATGACGAGCAGTACTTC.

The chain has TRBV7-3 and TRBJ1-2, with D perhaps TRBD1 (5 bases). Germline lookup yields CDR1 SGHTA and CDR2 FQGTGA. V was cut by 0 bases and J by 5 bases, with 7 bases left in between. This CDR3 region has 13 residues. CDR3 in amino acids: CASSLTGEYGYTF. The CDR3 region has the DNA TGTGCCAGCAGCTTAACAGGGGAATATGGCTACACCTTC.

The rearrangement uses TRBV9 and TRBJ2-3; D is perhaps TRBD1 (5 bases). Germline assignment: CDR1 SGDLS and CDR2 YYNGEE. The CDR3 has 16 residues. Trimming left V 2 bases short and J 2 bases short, with 15 bases between. The CDR3 protein is CASSVGTLDNTDTQYF. The DNA of the CDR3 is TGTGCCAGCAGCGTCGGAACTTTGGACAACACAGATACGCAGTATTTT. Complete variable domain (other parts from reference TRBV9 and TRBJ2-3): DSGVTQTPKHLITATGQRVTLRCSPRSGDLSVYWYQQSLDQGLQFLIQYYNGEERAKGNILERFSAQQFPDLHSELNLSSLELGDSALYFCASSVGTLDNTDTQYFGPGTRLTVL.

The chain has TRBV19 and TRBJ2-5, with 7 nucleotides matching TRBD1. There are 15 residues in the CDR3. Trimming at V came to 4 bases and at J to 1 base, leaving 6 bases not matched to a gene. Germline V gene sequence: CDR1 LNHDA, CDR2 SQIVND (reference sequence). The CDR3 DNA reads as TGTGCCAGTAGTAGTTCGGGACAGATCCAAGAGACCCAGTACTTC. Translating it yields CASSSSGQIQETQYF. Based on the CDR3 plus reference TRBV19 and TRBJ2-5, the full variable domain is DGGITQSPKYLFRKEGQNVTLSCEQNLNHDAMYWYRQDPGQGLRLIYYSQIVNDFQKGDIAEGYSVSREKKESFPLTVTSAQKNPTAFYLCASSSSGQIQETQYFGPGTRLLVL.

The chain employs TRBV5-6 and TRBJ1-6, with TRBD1 matching over 8 bases. V shed 0 bases, J shed 7 bases, and the junction held 3 bases outside the gene matches. Germline loops: CDR1 SGHDT, CDR2 YYEEEE. The CDR3 totals 15 residues. The CDR3: CASSLGDRGNSPLHF. CDR3 nucleotides: TGTGCCAGCAGCTTGGGAGACAGGGGAAATTCACCCCTCCACTTT.

V and J are TRBV27 and TRBJ1-2; the match to TRBD1 covers 9 bases. The CDR3 runs 16 residues. Germline lookup yields CDR1 MNHEY and CDR2 SMNVEV (reference sequence). Unmatched junction bases numbered 11, after V lost 6 bases and J lost 3 bases. In DNA, the CDR3 is TGTGCCAGCAGGACGGGACAGGGAAAAACAGACTATGGCTACACCTTC. This sequence encodes CASRTGQGKTDYGYTF.

J is TRBJ2-1 and V is TRBV12-3 or TRBV12-4, with TRBD1 as a possible D gene (5 bases). The CDR3 loop spans 12 amino acids. V shed 6 bases and J shed 7 bases, with 10 bases lying between them. The CDR3 DNA sequence: TGTGCCAGCAGGGGTGACAGTAATGAGCAGTTCTTC. Amino acid sequence: CASRGDSNEQFF.

This clone appeared a single time. This chain connects TRBV3-1 (or the pseudogene TRBV3-2) to TRBJ2-5, with D tentatively TRBD2 (5 bases). Germline V lookup: CDR1 LGHDT, CDR2 YNNKEL (reference sequence). With 2 bases removed from V and 1 base from J, the gap between germline ends came to 8 bases. CDR3 size: 14 residues. CDR3 DNA sequence: TGTGCCAGCAGCCAATCGGGGTCCCAAGAGACCCAGTACTTC. Residues: CASSQSGSQETQYF.

The V call is TRBV23-1, the J call TRBJ2-7; the D gene is possibly TRBD1 (5 bases). TRBV23-1 is treated as an ORF (open reading frame) with a function not yet certain. The CDR3 is 17 residues long. The V gene lost 0 bases and the J gene lost 1 base, with 16 bases spanning the gap. The chain's CDR3 is CASSQSLLGAWSYEQYF. In nucleotides, the CDR3 is TGCGCCAGCAGTCAATCGTTATTAGGGGCCTGGTCCTACGAGCAGTACTTC.

This chain's CDR3 is CAWSVTLGSGAFF. The DNA of the CDR3 is TGTGCCTGGAGTGTAACCCTCGGGTCGGGAGCTTTCTTT. This chain joins TRBV30 and TRBJ1-1; D not resolved. The CDR3 runs 13 residues. Germline CDR1 is GTSNPN and CDR2 is SVGIG (reference sequence). The ends were cut back, 0 bases at V and 10 bases at J, with 15 bases in the middle.

V gene TRBV6-2 or TRBV6-3 combines with J gene TRBJ1-1; D might be TRBD1 (5 bases). Trimming left V 4 bases short and J 9 bases short, with 18 bases between. The CDR3 sequence is 14 residues long. Looked up from germline, CDR1 is MNHEY and CDR2 is SVGEGT. CDR3 coding DNA: TGTGCCAGCAGTTGGGGCCCTTCTTTAGTTCAAGCTTTCTTT. Translation: CASSWGPSLVQAFF.

DNA for the CDR3: TGCAGCGTTGAGGGACAGGGGATCTACGAGCAGTACTTC. Translated, it gives CSVEGQGIYEQYF. V is TRBV29-1 and J is TRBJ2-7, with 10 bases aligning to TRBD1. With 3 bases clipped from V and 3 bases from J, the junction kept 2 bases outside the gene matches. The CDR3 is made up of 13 amino acids. Germline assignment: CDR1 SQVTM and CDR2 ANQGSEA.

This chain uses TRBV5-8 with TRBJ1-2; no firm D call. V lost 4 bases and J 3 bases, leaving 10 bases between the germline ends. Germline values: CDR1 SGHTS, CDR2 YDEGEE. The CDR3 spans 13 residues. For the CDR3, the DNA is TGTGCCAGCAGCCCGAACCGGGACTATGGCTACACCTTC. It specifies CASSPNRDYGYTF.

The V and J genes are TRBV11-3 and TRBJ2-5, with a weak D call TRBD2 (5 bases). The CDR3 totals 14 residues. Germline values: CDR1 SGHNT, CDR2 YENEEA. V was cut by 5 bases and J by 2 bases, with 12 bases left in between. CDR3 in DNA: TGTGCCAGCAGCCCCGGGGTGGGGCAAGAGACCCAGTACTTC. It specifies CASSPGVGQETQYF.

The chain recombines TRBV6-1 with TRBJ2-7; 9 nucleotides line up with TRBD2. V shed 3 bases and J 6 bases; nucleotides not matched to a gene: 3. Germline assignment: CDR1 MNHNS and CDR2 SASEGT. This CDR3 has 13 residues. The CDR3 DNA reads as TGTGCCAGCAGTGAGGGACTAGCTGGCGAGCAGTACTTC. Protein sequence: CASSEGLAGEQYF.

The chain carries TRBV10-3 and TRBJ1-4; 8 positions agree with TRBD1. Trimming removed 11 bases from V and 7 bases from J; junction bases left unmatched: 6. CDR3 size: 12 residues. Germline V CDR1 and CDR2: ENHRY, SYGVKD. The CDR3 DNA reads as TGTGCCCCTGCAGGGGGCGGTGAAAAACTGTTTTTT. It is translated as CAPAGGGEKLFF.

V gene TRBV3-1 (or the pseudogene TRBV3-2) combines with J gene TRBJ1-5; D is ambiguous. CDR3 length equals 13 residues. Germline V gene sequence: CDR1 LGHDT, CDR2 YNNKEL (reference sequence). Trimming took 1 base from V and 6 from J, leaving 7 bases between them. The CDR3 reads CASSQVGRQPQHF. The CDR3 coding sequence is TGTGCCAGCAGCCAAGTGGGCCGTCAGCCCCAGCATTTT.

This clone was seen only a few times. The chain combines TRBV19 with TRBJ1-5, with D maybe TRBD1 (6 bases). CDR1 is LNHDA and CDR2 is SQIVND in the germline V gene (reference sequence). V dropped 4 bases and J dropped 3 bases, with 10 bases sitting between them. The CDR3 has 14 amino acids. CDR3 bases: TGTGCCAGTAGTAACCGGGACAACAATCAGCCCCAGCATTTT. This sequence encodes CASSNRDNNQPQHF.

The rearrangement uses TRBV11-1 and TRBJ1-1; D possibly corresponds to TRBD1 (5 bases). V was clipped by 5 bases and J by 1 base, with 14 bases between them. The CDR3 contains 15 residues. Germline CDR1 SGHAT, CDR2 FQDESV (reference sequence). The CDR3, as DNA: TGTGCCAGCAGCCCGCGCTGGGGGGGGAACACTGAAGCTTTCTTT. Translated, it gives CASSPRWGGNTEAFF. Full variable domain (outside the CDR3, taken from reference TRBV11-1 and TRBJ1-1): EAEVAQSPRYKITEKSQAVAFWCDPISGHATLYWYRQILGQGPELLVQFQDESVVDDSQLPKDRFSAERLKGVDSTLKIQPAELGDSAMYLCASSPRWGGNTEAFFGQGTRLTVV.

The rearrangement joins TRBV3-1 (or the pseudogene TRBV3-2) to TRBJ1-3, with D uncertain. V lost 6 bases and J 0 bases, leaving 9 bases between the germline ends. CDR1 and CDR2 (germline): LGHDT, YNNKEL (reference sequence). This CDR3 is 14 amino acids long. CDR3 residues: CASSLLSSGNTIYF. In DNA form, the CDR3 reads TGTGCCAGCAGTCTCTTGAGCTCTGGAAACACCATATATTTT.

The chain employs TRBV7-2 and TRBJ2-7; TRBD1 is a possible D gene (6 bases). Trimming stripped 2 bases from V and 2 bases from J, with 10 bases between. The CDR3 loop spans 14 amino acids. The germline gives CDR1 SGHTA, CDR2 FQGNSA. The CDR3 nucleotides read TGTGCCAGCAGCTTACAGGGGCAGGCCTACGAGCAGTACTTC. Translating it yields CASSLQGQAYEQYF. Full variable domain (rest looked up from reference TRBV7-2 and TRBJ2-7): GAGVSQSPSNKVTEKGKDVELRCDPISGHTALYWYRQSLGQGLEFLIYFQGNSAPDKSGLPSDRFSAERTGGSVSTLTIQRTQQEDSAVYLCASSLQGQAYEQYFGPGTRLTVT.

V and J are TRBV4-2 and TRBJ2-1; D may be TRBD2 (6 bases). V shed 1 base and J shed 1 base, with 14 bases lying between them. In germline, CDR1 is LGHNA, CDR2 YNFKEQ. The CDR3 contains 17 residues. CDR3 sequence: CASSQAKGGNSYNEQFF. CDR3 nucleotide sequence: TGTGCCAGCAGCCAAGCCAAAGGAGGGAATTCCTACAATGAGCAGTTCTTC.

The rearrangement joins TRBV5-1 to TRBJ2-3; 8 bases match TRBD2. The CDR3 length is 14 residues. CDR1 is SGHRS, CDR2 YFSETQ, per germline. Trimming took 1 base from V and 4 from J; bases not matched to a gene: 2. CDR3 coding DNA: TGCGCCAGCAGCTTGACTAGCGGTGCAGATACGCAGTATTTT. This gives the protein CASSLTSGADTQYF.